One T cell receptor beta chain is described in this entry. This entry is derived from a study of blood T cell repertoires in COVID-19. V lost 0 bases and J lost 2, with 11 bases in between. The CDR3 runs to 16 residues. CDR1 and CDR2 from the germline V gene are LGHNA and YNFKEQ. Some clones are missing from TCRdb's copy, which holds only in-frame ones; the method was immunoSEQ multiplex PCR. This sample carries about 39,000 clones, almost 85% of them seen once, and the ten largest clones take 9.9%. This receptor was identified in a human donor in a cohort sampled during active COVID-19. The rearrangement uses TRBV4-2 and TRBJ1-5; no reliable D call. Specimen: peripheral blood. The CDR3 protein is CASSQDAGVGNQPQHF. DNA for the CDR3: TGTGCCAGCAGCCAAGATGCGGGAGTGGGCAATCAGCCCCAGCATTTT.